The TCR beta chain described here comes from a study of T-cell memory formation after mild COVID-19. Across the whole study: Across donors, TCR clusters were largely donor specific.

TCRdb analysed the 5' RACE reads with MiXCR anew, one entry per CDR3 protein. The sample has around 440,000 distinct CDR3 sequences, roughly 20% seen once. This clonotype was seen more than once but under ten times. Its antigen is still unknown. The CDR3 has 16 residues. From germline, CDR1 is MRHNA and CDR2 SNTAGT. Trimming at V came to 4 bases and at J to 5 bases, leaving 8 bases not matched to a gene. Study-level findings and limits: Later expanders leaned CD4+, whereas clones that contracted between day 15 and 85 were balanced CD4/CD8.

The rearrangement links TRBV6-4 to TRBJ2-2; the match to TRBD2 covers 9 bases. The specimen was PBMCs or a T cell subset sorted from them (not recorded which). The TCR was taken from an adult woman who had mild COVID-19 (a few samples of this study predate the infection). Cell type and time point are not known. The CDR3 loop is CASSVSWTSETGELFF. The CDR3 DNA sequence: TGTGCCAGCAGTGTGAGCTGGACTAGCGAAACCGGGGAGCTGTTTTTT.